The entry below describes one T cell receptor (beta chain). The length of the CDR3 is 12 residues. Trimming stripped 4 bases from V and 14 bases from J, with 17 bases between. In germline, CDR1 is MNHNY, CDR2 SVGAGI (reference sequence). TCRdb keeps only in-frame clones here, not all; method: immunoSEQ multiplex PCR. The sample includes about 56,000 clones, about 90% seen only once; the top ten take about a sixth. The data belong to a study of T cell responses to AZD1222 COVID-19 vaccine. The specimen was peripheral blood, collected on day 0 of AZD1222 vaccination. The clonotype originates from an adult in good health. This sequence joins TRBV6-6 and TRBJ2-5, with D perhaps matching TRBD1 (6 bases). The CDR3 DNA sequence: TGTGCCAGCAGTTCTACAGGGCCGTTCCCCTACTTC. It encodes CASSSTGPFPYF.